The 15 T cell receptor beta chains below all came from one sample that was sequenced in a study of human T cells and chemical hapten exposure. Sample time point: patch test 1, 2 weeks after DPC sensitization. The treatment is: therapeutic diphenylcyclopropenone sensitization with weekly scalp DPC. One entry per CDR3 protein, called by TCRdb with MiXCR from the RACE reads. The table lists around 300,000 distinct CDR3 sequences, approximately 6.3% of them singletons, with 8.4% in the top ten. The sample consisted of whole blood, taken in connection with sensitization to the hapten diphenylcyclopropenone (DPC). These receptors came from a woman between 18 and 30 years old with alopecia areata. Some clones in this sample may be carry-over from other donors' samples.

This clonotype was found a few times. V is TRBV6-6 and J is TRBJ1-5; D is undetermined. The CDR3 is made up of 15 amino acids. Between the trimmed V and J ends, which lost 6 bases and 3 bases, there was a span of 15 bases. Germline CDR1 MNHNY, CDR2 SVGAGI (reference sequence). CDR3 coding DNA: TGTGCCAGCAGCTTCGACGGAGGGCTCAATCAGCCCCAGCATTTT. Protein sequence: CASSFDGGLNQPQHF.

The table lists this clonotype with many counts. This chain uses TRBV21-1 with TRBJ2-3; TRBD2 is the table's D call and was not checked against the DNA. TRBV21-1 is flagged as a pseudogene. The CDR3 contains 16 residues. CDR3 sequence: CASSKEGSGNTDTQYF. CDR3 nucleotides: TGTGCCAGCAGCAAAGAGGGCTCGGGCAACACAGATACGCAGTATTTT.

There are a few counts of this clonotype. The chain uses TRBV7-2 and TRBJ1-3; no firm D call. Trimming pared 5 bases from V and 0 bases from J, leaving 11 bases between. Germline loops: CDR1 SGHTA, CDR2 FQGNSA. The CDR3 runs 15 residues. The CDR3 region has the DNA TGTGCCAGCAGCGGAGTCGTGGCCTCTGGAAACACCATATATTTT. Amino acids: CASSGVVASGNTIYF. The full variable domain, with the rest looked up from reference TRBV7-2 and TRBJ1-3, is GAGVSQSPSNKVTEKGKDVELRCDPISGHTALYWYRQSLGQGLEFLIYFQGNSAPDKSGLPSDRFSAERTGGSVSTLTIQRTQQEDSAVYLCASSGVVASGNTIYFGEGSWLTVV.

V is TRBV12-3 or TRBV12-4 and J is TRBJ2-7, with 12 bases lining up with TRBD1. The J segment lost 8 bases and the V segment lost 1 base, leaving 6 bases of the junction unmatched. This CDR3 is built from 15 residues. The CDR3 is CASSLGGTGGRQQYF. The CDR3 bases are TGTGCCAGCAGTTTAGGAGGGACAGGGGGCCGCCAGCAGTACTTC.

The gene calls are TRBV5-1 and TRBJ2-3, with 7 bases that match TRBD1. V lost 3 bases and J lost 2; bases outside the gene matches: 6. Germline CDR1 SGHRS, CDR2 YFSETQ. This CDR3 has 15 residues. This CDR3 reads CASSWGQMNTDTQYF. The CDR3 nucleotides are TGCGCCAGCAGCTGGGGACAGATGAACACAGATACGCAGTATTTT.

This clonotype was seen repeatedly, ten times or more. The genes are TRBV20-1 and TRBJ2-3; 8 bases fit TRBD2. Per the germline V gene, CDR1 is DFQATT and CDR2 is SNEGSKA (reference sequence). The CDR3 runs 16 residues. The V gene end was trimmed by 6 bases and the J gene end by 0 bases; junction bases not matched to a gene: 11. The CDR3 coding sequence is TGCAGTGCAGAAAAACTAGCGGCCTATAGCACAGATACGCAGTATTTT. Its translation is CSAEKLAAYSTDTQYF.

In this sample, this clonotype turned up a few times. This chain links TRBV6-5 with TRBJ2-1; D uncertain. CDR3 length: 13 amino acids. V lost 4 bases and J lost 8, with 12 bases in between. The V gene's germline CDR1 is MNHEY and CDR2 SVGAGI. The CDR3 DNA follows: TGTGCCAGCAGTTCAGGCGGTGGGGATGAGCAGTTCTTC. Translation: CASSSGGGDEQFF.

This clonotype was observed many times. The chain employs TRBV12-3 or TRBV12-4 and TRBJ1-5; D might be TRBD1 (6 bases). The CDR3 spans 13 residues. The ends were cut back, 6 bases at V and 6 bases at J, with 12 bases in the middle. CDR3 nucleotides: TGTGCCAGCAGCGCAGGGGATCGTCAGCCCCAGCATTTT. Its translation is CASSAGDRQPQHF.

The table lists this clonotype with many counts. The CDR3: CASSLVSYNEQFF. The DNA of the CDR3 is TGTGCCAGCAGCTTAGTCTCTTACAATGAGCAGTTCTTC. The V and J genes are TRBV11-1 and TRBJ2-1; no clear D. With 1 base removed from V and 4 bases from J, the gap between germline ends came to 5 bases. Germline loops: CDR1 SGHAT, CDR2 FQDESV (reference sequence). This CDR3 has 13 amino acids.

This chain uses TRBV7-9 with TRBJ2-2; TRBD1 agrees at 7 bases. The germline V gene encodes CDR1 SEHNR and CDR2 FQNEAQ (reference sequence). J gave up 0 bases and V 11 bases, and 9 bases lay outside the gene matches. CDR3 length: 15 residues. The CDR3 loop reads CAPGRQGSNTGELFF. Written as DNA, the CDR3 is TGTGCCCCTGGCAGACAGGGATCGAACACCGGGGAGCTGTTTTTT.

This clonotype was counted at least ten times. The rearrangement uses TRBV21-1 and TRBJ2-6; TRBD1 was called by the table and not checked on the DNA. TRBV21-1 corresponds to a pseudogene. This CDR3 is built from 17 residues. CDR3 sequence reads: CASSSQRGVAGANVLTF. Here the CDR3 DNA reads TGTGCCAGCAGCTCCCAGCGAGGGGTTGCTGGGGCCAACGTCCTGACTTTC.

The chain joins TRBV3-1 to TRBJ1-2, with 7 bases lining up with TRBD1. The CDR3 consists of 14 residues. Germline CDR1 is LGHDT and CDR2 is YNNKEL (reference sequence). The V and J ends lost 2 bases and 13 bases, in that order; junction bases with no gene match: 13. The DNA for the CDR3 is TGTGCCAGCAGCCAAATGCAGACAGGGAGGGTGAGCACCTTC. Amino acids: CASSQMQTGRVSTF. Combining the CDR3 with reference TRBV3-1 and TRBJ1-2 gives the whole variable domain DTAVSQTPKYLVTQMGNDKSIKCEQNLGHDTMYWYKQDSKKFLKIMFSYNNKELIINETVPNRFSPKSPDKAHLNLHINSLELGDSAVYFCASSQMQTGRVSTFGSGTRLTVV.

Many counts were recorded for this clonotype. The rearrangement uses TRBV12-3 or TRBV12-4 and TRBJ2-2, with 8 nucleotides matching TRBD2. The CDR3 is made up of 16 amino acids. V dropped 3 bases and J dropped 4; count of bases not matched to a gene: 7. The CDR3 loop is CASSLGRLAGTGELFF. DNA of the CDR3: TGTGCCAGCAGTTTGGGCAGGCTAGCGGGCACCGGGGAGCTGTTTTTT.

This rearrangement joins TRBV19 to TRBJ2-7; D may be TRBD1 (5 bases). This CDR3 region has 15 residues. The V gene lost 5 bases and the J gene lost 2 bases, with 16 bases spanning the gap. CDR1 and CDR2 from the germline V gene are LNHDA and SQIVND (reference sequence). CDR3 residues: CASSAYLQVTYEQYF. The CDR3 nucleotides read TGTGCCAGTAGTGCTTATTTACAGGTAACCTACGAGCAGTACTTC.

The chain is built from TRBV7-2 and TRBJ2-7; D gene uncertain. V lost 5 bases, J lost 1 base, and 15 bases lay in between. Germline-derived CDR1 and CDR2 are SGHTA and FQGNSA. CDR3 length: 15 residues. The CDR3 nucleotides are TGTGCCAGCAGCCCGCCGTCAGCCGCTTCCTACGAGCAGTACTTC. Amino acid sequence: CASSPPSAASYEQYF.